This T cell receptor beta chain comes out of a study of cytotoxic CD8 clonotypes in ibrutinib-treated CLL. Across the study: Researchers reported ten to twelve relapsed/refractory and about 14 treatment-naive patients, 17 to 18 of them IGHV unmutated. Response samples were taken after a median of 12 months on treatment, range 6 to 36.

The CDR3 has 13 residues. Trimming pared 0 bases from V and 4 bases from J, leaving 6 bases between. CDR1 and CDR2 from the germline V gene are LNHDA and SQIVND (reference sequence). Generated by immunoSEQ multiplex PCR, the TCRdb table keeps only in-frame clones and is missing some. The table lists some 200,000 clones, just over 70% of them singletons. Comment on this clone: Its antigen is currently unknown.

Points from the study as a whole: Clonality at baseline surpassed age-matched healthy donors and tracked circulating CD8+ T-cell counts. Few clonotypes were public, and these shrank or held steady under treatment.

This TCR derives from a human donor with chronic lymphocytic leukemia. This chain connects TRBV19 to TRBJ1-1; no definite D call. The source was PBMCs, collected after 12 months of ibrutinib treatment. The CDR3 loop reads CASSIDRRTEAFF. The CDR3 DNA sequence: TGTGCCAGTAGTATAGATCGGCGCACTGAAGCTTTCTTT.